Listed below are T cell receptor beta chains from one sample, sequenced in a study of tumor-infiltrating lymphocytes in oesophageal squamous cell carcinoma. TCRdb reanalysed the PCR reads using MiXCR and keeps one entry per CDR3 protein. Found here are 20,000 or so distinct CDR3 sequences, around 41% of them singletons; the top ten hold 30% to 45%. The sequencing input was esophageal tumor tissue. The receptors originated from a male donor with esophageal squamous cell carcinoma. The CDR3 runs from the conserved cysteine through the conserved F or W. Fields, in order: J gene, V gene, CDR3 length, D gene, clone size, CDR3 DNA, CDR3 protein. The D gene is left open where the match is weak. For some rows the clone size is stated as once, few or many, or as a class when expanded; others skip it.

>TRBJ1-1|TRBV2|17|TRBD1|many
TGTGCCAGCACATGGGACAGGGCCTCTGGAATGAACACTGAAGCTTTCTTT
CASTWDRASGMNTEAFF
>TRBJ2-7|TRBV5-1|17|.|many
TGCGCCAGCAGCTCCAACACGGGACTCTCGAGCTCCTACGAGCAGTACTTC
CASSSNTGLSSSYEQYF
>TRBJ1-2|TRBV10-3|14|.|medium-sized
TGTGCCATCAGTGAAAAGACACCACCCCACGGCTACACCTTC
CAISEKTPPHGYTF
>TRBJ2-5|TRBV7-9|16|TRBD1|few
TGTGCCAGCAGCCTTGCCGGGACAGGGGCCGGGGAGACCCAGTACTTC
CASSLAGTGAGETQYF
>TRBJ1-4|TRBV7-6|16|.|once
TGTGCCAGCAGCTCACTCACAGGGAACCCCAATGAAAAACTGTTTTTT
CASSSLTGNPNEKLFF
>TRBJ2-5|TRBV11-1|14|.|.
TGTGCCAGCAGCTTAGTTAGCTACCAAGAGACCCAGTACTTC
CASSLVSYQETQYF
>TRBJ2-7|TRBV6-6|16|TRBD2|many
TGTGCCAGCAGTTACTCCGCGACTAGCGGCTCCTACGAGCAGTACTTC
CASSYSATSGSYEQYF
>TRBJ2-3|TRBV11-2|15|TRBD2|few
TGTGCCAGCAGCTTAGTAGCGGGAGCCCCAGATACGCAGTATTTT
CASSLVAGAPDTQYF
>TRBJ2-5|TRBV7-9|13|.|many
TGTGCCAGCAGCCCTTCAGGACGGGGGACCCAGTACTTC
CASSPSGRGTQYF
>TRBJ2-7|TRBV6-1|16|.|few
TGTGCCAGCAGCCCCAGAAGGACCGGCCAACGGTACGAGCAGTACTTC
CASSPRRTGQRYEQYF
>TRBJ2-1|TRBV7-7|13|.|many
TGTGCTAGCAGCTTAGAATCCAACAATGAGCAGTTCTTC
CASSLESNNEQFF
>TRBJ2-1|TRBV4-2|15|.|few
TGTGCCAGCAGCCCATCGGGACGACTGGTCGATGAGCAGTTCTTC
CASSPSGRLVDEQFF